These T cell receptor beta chains were read from a single sample in a study of beta chain features in type 1 diabetes. The data were produced by immunoSEQ multiplex PCR, yet TCRdb's version contains in-frame clones alone and is incomplete. The table lists about 930,000 clones, under 20% of them singletons. The sequencing input was naive CD4+ T cells from blood. The receptors were sampled from a woman younger than 35 in good health. Both conserved end residues are part of each CDR3. The D gene is left open where the match is weak. The size entry is marked missing in some rows and otherwise reads once, few, many or a size class.

D gene	J gene	clone size	V gene	CDR3 DNA	CDR3 protein
-	TRBJ2-1	-	TRBV7-2	TGTGCCAGCACCCTGAATCCGGGCAATGAGCAGTTCTTC	CASTLNPGNEQFF
-	TRBJ1-2	few	TRBV7-9	TGTGCCAGCACCCGGGGGGGTTCAGGGATCTATGGCTACACCTTC	CASTRGGSGIYGYTF
-	TRBJ2-7	-	TRBV18	TGTGCCAGCTCACCTGACCTCTCCTACGAGCAGTACTTC	CASSPDLSYEQYF
-	TRBJ2-2	few	TRBV7-2	TGTGCCAGCAGCTCCCTCCCCACCGGGGAGCTGTTTTTT	CASSSLPTGELFF
TRBD2	TRBJ2-1	-	TRBV5-1	TGCGCCAGCAGCTTGGGGTCTAGCGGGAGATTGAGTGAGCAGTTCTTC	CASSLGSSGRLSEQFF
-	TRBJ2-1	-	TRBV5-6	TGTGCCAGCAGCTTGGAGGCCAACAATGAGCAGTTCTTC	CASSLEANNEQFF
TRBD2	TRBJ2-5	-	TRBV11-2	TGTGCCAGCAGCGCACGGACTAGCGGGTGGCAAGAGACCCAGTACTTC	CASSARTSGWQETQYF
TRBD2	TRBJ2-7	few	TRBV6-5	TGTGCCAGCAGTTTCACGGGGACTAGCCTATACGAGCAGTACTTC	CASSFTGTSLYEQYF
TRBD2	TRBJ2-1	few	TRBV5-1	TGCGCCAGCAGTGCTAGCGGGGGGAATGAGCAGTTCTTC	CASSASGGNEQFF
TRBD2	TRBJ2-5	-	TRBV27	TGTGCCAGCAGGGCGCTCCCTCAGAGCGGGGCCCAGTACTTC	CASRALPQSGAQYF
-	TRBJ1-1	few	TRBV11-3	TGTGCCAGCAGCTCTGGACAGACGTTTGAAGCTTTCTTT	CASSSGQTFEAFF
-	TRBJ2-1	-	TRBV11-2	TGTGCCAGCAGCTTAGTGTCAGCGGTATCCTACAATGAGCAGTTCTTC	CASSLVSAVSYNEQFF
-	TRBJ2-6	-	TRBV29-1	TGCAGCGTTGGAAGTGGGTCTGGGGCCAACGTCCTGACTTTC	CSVGSGSGANVLTF
TRBD1	TRBJ1-1	few	TRBV25-1	TGTGCCAGCAGTGAGTGGTTAGACAGGGGAGCTTTCTTT	CASSEWLDRGAFF
TRBD2	TRBJ2-7	-	TRBV7-2	TGTGCCAGCTGCGCGACTAGCGGGGGCTCCTACGAGCAGTACTTC	CASCATSGGSYEQYF
TRBD2	TRBJ2-3	-	TRBV7-2	TGTGCCAGCAGCTTGCTGGGAGCGGGAGCGGTTAGCACAGATACGCAGTATTTT	CASSLLGAGAVSTDTQYF
-	TRBJ2-1	-	TRBV16	TGTGCCAGCAGCCAGTCCCACGTCGATGAGCAGTTCTTC	CASSQSHVDEQFF
-	TRBJ2-7	-	TRBV2	TGTGCCAGCATCCCCGGAGGGGGTATCTACGAGCAGTACTTC	CASIPGGGIYEQYF
-	TRBJ2-5	few	TRBV6-5	TGTGCCAGCAGCCCTCGGACTCCACCGGAGACCCAGTACTTC	CASSPRTPPETQYF
TRBD2	TRBJ2-3	few	TRBV6-1	TGTGCCAGCAGTGAGCAGGCTAGCGGGAGTGATACGCAGTATTTT	CASSEQASGSDTQYF
-	TRBJ2-3	few	TRBV19	TGTGCCAGTAACGACCGGCCCACAGATACGCAGTATTTT	CASNDRPTDTQYF
TRBD1	TRBJ2-5	-	TRBV7-9	TGTGCCAGCAGTCTGACAGGGGGCGTTGAGACCCAGTACTTC	CASSLTGGVETQYF
TRBD2	TRBJ2-1	-	TRBV19	TGTGCCAGTAGTGGCCCCCGTGGGAGGGCCAATGAGCAGTTCTTC	CASSGPRGRANEQFF
-	TRBJ2-7	-	TRBV2	TGTGCCAGCAGTAAGGACAGTAACACCTACGAGCAGTACTTC	CASSKDSNTYEQYF
-	TRBJ2-6	-	TRBV6-1	TGTGCCAGCAGTTTCGGGTCTGGGGCCAACGTCCTGACTTTC	CASSFGSGANVLTF
-	TRBJ2-6	-	TRBV28	TGTGCCAGCAGTTCCCCAGGGGCTGGGGCCAACGTCCTGACTTTC	CASSSPGAGANVLTF
-	TRBJ2-3	-	TRBV29-1	TGCAGCGTTGGGCAGGGCACAGATACGCAGTATTTT	CSVGQGTDTQYF
-	TRBJ1-5	-	TRBV6-6	TGTGCCAGCAGCAATAAACAGGGAGGGCAGCCCCAGCATTTT	CASSNKQGGQPQHF
TRBD2	TRBJ2-1	few	TRBV27	TGTGCCAGCAGTTTAATGGGACTAGCGATCAATGAGCAGTTCTTC	CASSLMGLAINEQFF
-	TRBJ2-1	-	TRBV18	TGTGCCAGCTCACCACCCCCCGGGGGTGAGCAGTTCTTC	CASSPPPGGEQFF
TRBD2	TRBJ2-5	-	TRBV4-1	TGCGCCAGCAGCCAAGGACCTAGCGGGAGGGCTAACCAAGAGACCCAGTACTTC	CASSQGPSGRANQETQYF
-	TRBJ2-1	few	TRBV7-3	TGTGCCAGCAGCTTACATCGGGCGGGCAATGAGCAGTTCTTC	CASSLHRAGNEQFF
TRBD2	TRBJ2-1	-	TRBV5-6	TGTGCCAGCAGCCCCGGACTAGCGGGCGCCTCCTACAATGAGCAGTTCTTC	CASSPGLAGASYNEQFF
-	TRBJ2-7	-	TRBV28	TGTGCCAGCAATTTGAAACCCCACGAGCAGTACTTC	CASNLKPHEQYF
-	TRBJ1-5	-	TRBV28	TGTGCCAGCAGTATGGATAGCAATCAGCCCCAGCATTTT	CASSMDSNQPQHF
-	TRBJ1-2	-	TRBV27	TGTGCCAGCAGAGCCGGGGGAATGGGGACTTACTATGGCTACACCTTC	CASRAGGMGTYYGYTF
-	TRBJ2-1	-	TRBV7-9	TGTGCCAGCAGCAGGGGCCCCTCCTACAATGAGCAGTTCTTC	CASSRGPSYNEQFF
-	TRBJ2-1	many	TRBV18	TGTGCCAGCTCACCGACTAGCTCCTACAATGAGCAGTTCTTC	CASSPTSSYNEQFF
-	TRBJ1-5	-	TRBV4-3	TGCGCCAGCAGCCAAGATTTGAGCAATCAGCCCCAGCATTTT	CASSQDLSNQPQHF